This T cell receptor (beta chain) was profiled in a study of T cells expressing NK-cell markers. Study-wide context: It was from sorted CD3+CD56+NKG2C+, CD3+CD56+NKG2C- and CD3+CD56-NKG2C+ T cells that TCR beta repertoires came. Overall study results and limits: A few of the donors also had these clonotypes leading their CD3+CD56-NKG2C+ fraction. There remained a lack of clarity about HCMV specificity of expanded NKG2C+ T cell clones. The contribution of dominant NKG2C+ clonotypes to CD8+ T cells in roughly six donors was roughly 1.0-7.5%.

No DNA is given; TCRdb re-called the 5' RACE reads and lists each CDR3 protein once. Its listing shows 500,000 to 600,000 distinct CDR3 sequences. The germline gives CDR1 LGHNA, CDR2 YNFKEQ. The CDR3 is 17 amino acids. On this clonotype itself: The antigen is not known.

The receptor was derived from a man aged 18 to 30 in good health. What was sequenced was blood T cells: a sorted CD56 or NKG2C T cell subset, CD4+ or CD8+ T cells, or bulk PBMC T cells (not recorded which). The chain combines TRBV4-2 with TRBJ2-2; the TRBD2 assignment by TCRdb is unverifiable without DNA. The CDR3 loop reads CASSQNVRTEIAGELFF.